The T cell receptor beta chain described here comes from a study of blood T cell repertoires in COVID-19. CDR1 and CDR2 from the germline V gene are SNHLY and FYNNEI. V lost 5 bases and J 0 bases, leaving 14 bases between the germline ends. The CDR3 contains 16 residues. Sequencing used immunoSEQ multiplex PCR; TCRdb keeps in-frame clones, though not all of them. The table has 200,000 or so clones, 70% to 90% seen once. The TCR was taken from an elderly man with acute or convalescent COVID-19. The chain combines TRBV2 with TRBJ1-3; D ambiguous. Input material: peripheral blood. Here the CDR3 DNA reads TGTGCCAGCAGTCTGCACAGCCTCTCCTCTGGAAACACCATATATTTT. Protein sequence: CASSLHSLSSGNTIYF.